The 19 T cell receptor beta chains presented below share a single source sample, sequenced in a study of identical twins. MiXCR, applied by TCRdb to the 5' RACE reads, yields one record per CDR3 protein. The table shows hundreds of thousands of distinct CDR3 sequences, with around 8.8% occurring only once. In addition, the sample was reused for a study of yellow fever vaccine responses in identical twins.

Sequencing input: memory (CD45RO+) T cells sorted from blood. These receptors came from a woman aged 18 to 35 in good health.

As DNA, the CDR3 is TGCGCCAGCAGCTTGAATGGAGGCTCCTACAATGAGCAGTTCTTC. Residues: CASSLNGGSYNEQFF. This chain links TRBV5-1 with TRBJ2-1; D may be TRBD2 (5 bases). V was cut by 1 base and J by 0 bases, with 8 bases left in between. The CDR3 is 15 residues long. The V gene's germline CDR1 is SGHRS and CDR2 YFSETQ.

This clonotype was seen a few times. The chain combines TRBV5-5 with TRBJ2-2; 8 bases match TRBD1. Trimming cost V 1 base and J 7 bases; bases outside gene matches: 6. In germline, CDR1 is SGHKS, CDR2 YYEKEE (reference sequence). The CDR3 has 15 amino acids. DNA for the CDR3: TGTGCCAGCAGCTTGTGGACAGGGACAGGCGGGGAGCTGTTTTTT. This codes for CASSLWTGTGGELFF.

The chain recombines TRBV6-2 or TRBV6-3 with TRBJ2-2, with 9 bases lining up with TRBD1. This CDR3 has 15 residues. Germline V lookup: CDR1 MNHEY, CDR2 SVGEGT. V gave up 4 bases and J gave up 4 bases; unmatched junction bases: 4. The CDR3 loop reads CASSWGTGRTGELFF. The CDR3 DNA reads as TGTGCCAGCAGTTGGGGGACAGGGCGCACCGGGGAGCTGTTTTTT.

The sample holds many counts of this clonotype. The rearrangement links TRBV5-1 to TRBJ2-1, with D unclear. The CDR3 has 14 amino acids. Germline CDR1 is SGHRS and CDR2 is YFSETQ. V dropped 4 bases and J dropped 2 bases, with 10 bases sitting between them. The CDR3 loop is CASSTDETYNEQFF. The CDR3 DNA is TGCGCCAGCAGCACGGACGAGACCTACAATGAGCAGTTCTTC.

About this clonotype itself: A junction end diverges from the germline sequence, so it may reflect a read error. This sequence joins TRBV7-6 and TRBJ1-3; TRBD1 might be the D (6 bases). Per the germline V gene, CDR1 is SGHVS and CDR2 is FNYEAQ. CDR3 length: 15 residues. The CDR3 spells CAISPNQGKGNTIYF. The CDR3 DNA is TGTGCCATCAGCCCGAACCAGGGGAAGGGAAACACCATATATTTT.

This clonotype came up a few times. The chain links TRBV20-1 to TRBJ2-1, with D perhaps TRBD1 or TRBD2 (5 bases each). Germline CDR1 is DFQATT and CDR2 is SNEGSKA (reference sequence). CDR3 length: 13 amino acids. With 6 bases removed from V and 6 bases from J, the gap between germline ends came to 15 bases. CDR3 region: CSATGTTSNEQFF. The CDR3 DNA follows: TGCAGTGCGACCGGGACCACATCCAATGAGCAGTTCTTC.

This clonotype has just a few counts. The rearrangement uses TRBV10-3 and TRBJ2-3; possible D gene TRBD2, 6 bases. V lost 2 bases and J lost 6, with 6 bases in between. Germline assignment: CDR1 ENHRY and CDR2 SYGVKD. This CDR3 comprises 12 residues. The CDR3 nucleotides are TGTGCCATCAGTGAGGCGGGGGATACGCAGTATTTT. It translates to CAISEAGDTQYF.

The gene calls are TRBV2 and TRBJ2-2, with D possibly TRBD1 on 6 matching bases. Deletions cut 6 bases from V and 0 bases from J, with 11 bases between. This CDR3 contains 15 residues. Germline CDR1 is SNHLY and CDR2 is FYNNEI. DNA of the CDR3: TGTGCCAGCAGGCAGGGGAGAACGAACACCGGGGAGCTGTTTTTT. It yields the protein CASRQGRTNTGELFF.

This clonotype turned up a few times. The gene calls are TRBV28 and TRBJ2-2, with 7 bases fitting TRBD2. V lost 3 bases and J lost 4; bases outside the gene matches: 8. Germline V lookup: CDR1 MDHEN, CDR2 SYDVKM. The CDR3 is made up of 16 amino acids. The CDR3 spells CASSFFGGGGTGELFF. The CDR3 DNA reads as TGTGCCAGCAGTTTCTTTGGCGGGGGTGGCACCGGGGAGCTGTTTTTT.

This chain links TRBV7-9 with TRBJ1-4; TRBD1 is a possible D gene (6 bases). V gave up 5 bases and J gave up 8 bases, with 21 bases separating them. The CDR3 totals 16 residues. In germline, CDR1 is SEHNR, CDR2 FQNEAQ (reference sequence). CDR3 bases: TGTGCCAGCAGCCGCGCTCGTTCAGGGGATCGCGAAAAACTGTTTTTT. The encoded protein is CASSRARSGDREKLFF.

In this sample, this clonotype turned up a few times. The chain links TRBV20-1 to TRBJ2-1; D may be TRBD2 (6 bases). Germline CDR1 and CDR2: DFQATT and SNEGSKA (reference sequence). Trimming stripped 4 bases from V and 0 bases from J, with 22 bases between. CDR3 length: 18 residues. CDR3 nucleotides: TGCAGTGCTATAATTGGGGGGAGCTTCTATAGCTCCTACAATGAGCAGTTCTTC. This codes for CSAIIGGSFYSSYNEQFF.

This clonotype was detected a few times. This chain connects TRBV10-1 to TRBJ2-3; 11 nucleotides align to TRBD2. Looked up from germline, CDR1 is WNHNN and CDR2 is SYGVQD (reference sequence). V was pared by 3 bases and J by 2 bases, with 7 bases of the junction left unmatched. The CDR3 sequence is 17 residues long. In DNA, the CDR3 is TGCGCCAGCAGTGAAAGTCCGGGACTAGCGGACACAGATACGCAGTATTTT. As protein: CASSESPGLADTDTQYF.

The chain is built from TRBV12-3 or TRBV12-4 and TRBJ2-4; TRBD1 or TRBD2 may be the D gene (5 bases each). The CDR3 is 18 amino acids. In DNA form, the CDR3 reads TGTACCCGCTGTTCCAGGGAATACCCCGAGGGAGCCAAAAACATTCAGTACTTC. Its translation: CTRCSREYPEGAKNIQYF.

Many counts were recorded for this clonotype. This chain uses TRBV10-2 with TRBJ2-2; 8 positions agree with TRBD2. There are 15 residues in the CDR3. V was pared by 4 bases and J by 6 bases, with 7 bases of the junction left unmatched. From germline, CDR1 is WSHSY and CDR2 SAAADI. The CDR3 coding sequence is TGCGCCAGCAGTGGGGGACTAGTGGGGGCCGGGGAGCTGTTTTTT. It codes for CASSGGLVGAGELFF.

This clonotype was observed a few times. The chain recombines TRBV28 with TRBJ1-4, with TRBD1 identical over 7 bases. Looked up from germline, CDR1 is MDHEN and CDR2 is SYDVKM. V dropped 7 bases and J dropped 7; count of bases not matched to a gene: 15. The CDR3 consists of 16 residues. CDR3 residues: CASTNLPGQRGEKLFF. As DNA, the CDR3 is TGTGCCAGCACCAACTTGCCGGGACAGCGAGGTGAAAAACTGTTTTTT.

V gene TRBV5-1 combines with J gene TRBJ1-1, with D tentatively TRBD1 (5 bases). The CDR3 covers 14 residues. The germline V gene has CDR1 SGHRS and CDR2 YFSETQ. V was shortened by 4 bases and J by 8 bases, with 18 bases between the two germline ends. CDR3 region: CASSPSVSPGEAFF. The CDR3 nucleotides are TGCGCCAGCAGCCCCTCAGTTTCCCCAGGGGAAGCTTTCTTT. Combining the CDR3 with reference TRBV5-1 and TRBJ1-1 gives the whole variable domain KAGVTQTPRYLIKTRGQQVTLSCSPISGHRSVSWYQQTPGQGLQFLFEYFSETQRNKGNFPGRFSGRQFSNSRSEMNVSTLELGDSALYLCASSPSVSPGEAFFGQGTRLTVV.

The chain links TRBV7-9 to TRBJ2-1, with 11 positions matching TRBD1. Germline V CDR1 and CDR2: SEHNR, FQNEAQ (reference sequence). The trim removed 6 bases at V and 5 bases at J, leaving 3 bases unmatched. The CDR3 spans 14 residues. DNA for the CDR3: TGTGCCAGCAGGGGACAGGGGGTGAACAATGAGCAGTTCTTC. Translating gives CASRGQGVNNEQFF. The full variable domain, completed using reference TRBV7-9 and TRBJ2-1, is DTGVSQNPRHKITKRGQNVTFRCDPISEHNRLYWYRQTLGQGPEFLTYFQNEAQLEKSRLLSDRFSAERPKGSFSTLEIQRTEQGDSAMYLCASRGQGVNNEQFFGPGTRLTVL.

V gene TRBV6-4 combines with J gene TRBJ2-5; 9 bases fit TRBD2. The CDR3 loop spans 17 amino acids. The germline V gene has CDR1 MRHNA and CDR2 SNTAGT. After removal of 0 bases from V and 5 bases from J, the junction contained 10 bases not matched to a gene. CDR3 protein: CASSDSCGGEVYETQYF. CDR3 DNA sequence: TGTGCCAGCAGTGACTCGTGCGGGGGGGAGGTCTATGAGACCCAGTACTTC.

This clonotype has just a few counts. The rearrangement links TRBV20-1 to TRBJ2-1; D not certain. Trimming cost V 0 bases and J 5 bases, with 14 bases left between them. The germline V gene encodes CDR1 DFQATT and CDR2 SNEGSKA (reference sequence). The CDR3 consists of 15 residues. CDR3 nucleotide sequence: TGCAGTGCTAGAGATCACTTAAGGTACCACAATGAGCAGTTCTTC. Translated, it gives CSARDHLRYHNEQFF.